This entry is about one T cell receptor (beta chain). The source of the sample is a study of blood T cell repertoires in COVID-19. Study in general: From T cells, B-cell-depleted T cells, or PBMCs came the material, which was cDNA or gDNA.

As originally analysed: Estimated nucleated cell counts came from reference gene primer amplification. TCRdb keeps only in-frame clones here, not all; method: immunoSEQ multiplex PCR. D and trimming were read from the DNA, whereas the V and J calls and clone size are those reported in that table. The table has some 380,000 clones, 81% seen once. With 10 bases clipped from V and 4 bases from J, the junction kept 15 bases outside the gene matches. This CDR3 is 16 amino acids long. Germline CDR1 reads MDHEN; CDR2 reads SYDVKM. This chain connects TRBV28 to TRBJ1-5; 8 positions match TRBD1. Sequencing was carried out using peripheral blood. This TCR came from a human donor with acute or convalescent COVID-19. The donor label of this sample is uncertain. CDR3 sequence: CAIRQGRSLRNQPQHF. The CDR3, as DNA: TGTGCCATCCGACAGGGGAGGTCCCTTCGTAATCAGCCCCAGCATTTT.